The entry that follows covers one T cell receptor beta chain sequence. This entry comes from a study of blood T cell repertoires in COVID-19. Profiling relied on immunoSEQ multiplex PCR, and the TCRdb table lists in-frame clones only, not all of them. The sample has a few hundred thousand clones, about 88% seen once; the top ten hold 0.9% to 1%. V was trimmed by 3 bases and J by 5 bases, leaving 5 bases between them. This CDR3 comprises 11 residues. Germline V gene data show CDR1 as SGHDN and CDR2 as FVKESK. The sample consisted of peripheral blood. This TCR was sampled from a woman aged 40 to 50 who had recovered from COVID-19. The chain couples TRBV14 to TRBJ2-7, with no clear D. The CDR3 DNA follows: TGTGCCAGCAGCCAGGCGGACGAGCAGTACTTC. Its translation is CASSQADEQYF.